The T cell receptor beta chain described here comes from a study of identical twins (dated by TCRdb to the mid-2010s). Study-level background: To test whether fetal clonotypes persist, this study deep-sequenced TCR alpha and beta repertoires from monozygotic twins, from unrelated adults of various ages, and from cord blood. To rule out contamination, the twin experiments were replicated at different times with different library preparation protocols. What the study reported, not specific to this receptor: Conclusions relied on cross-sectional statistical analysis, since the same donors could not be followed over many years. Compared with coincidental sharing between unrelated individuals, out-of-frame TCR alpha sequences shared between twins showed an excess of sequences with low generation probability. Abundant cord blood beta clonotypes had fewer insertions, young adult naive repertoires showed a similar but weaker trend, and memory repertoires showed no such trend. A weaker excess of twin sharing was found in beta out-of-frame sequences because the signal-to-noise ratio was lowered by fewer shared sequences. Invariant T cells such as MAIT and iNKT could partly confound zero-insertion analyses, although diverse VJ usage argued against such confounding for most clonotypes. Recombination models systematically underestimated out-of-frame TCR alpha sharing in monozygotic twins but agreed with sharing between unrelated individuals.

The protocol used for the library was 5' RACE. Data came from an Illumina HiSeq 2000. Template switching introduced a universal primer binding site; the final cDNA contained a unique molecular identifier, enabling accurate counting of TCR cDNA molecules. First-strand cDNA for TCR alpha and beta chains was synthesized from specific primers in the conserved constant-segment region. To control for contamination, each cDNA library was double barcoded with a SMART-Mk sample barcode plus Illumina barcodes. TruSeq adapter sequences, together with Illumina sample barcodes, were added in two successive PCR steps. TCR alpha and beta cDNA libraries were sequenced on the Illumina HiSeq platform with custom primers. In the source study's methods: Raw reads were processed with MiGEC to extract unique molecular identifiers, and MiXCR was used to determine CDR3 positions. For each individual, recombination models were inferred using an EM algorithm with the repgenHMM and IGoR tools. Shared clonotypes were analyzed with the tcR package in R, and sharing was normalized by the product of cloneset sizes. Out-of-frame nonproductive sequences were analyzed to study raw recombination free of thymic and clonal selection effects. Using fastp at Q25 and MiXCR, TCRdb reprocessed the public reads and kept productive beta chains. Every entry covers one CDR3 protein and lists the most common genes and DNA from its rows. The V and J calls shown here were made by TCRdb, not taken from the authors' results. Recorded for this sample are some 730,000 distinct CDR3 sequences; roughly 18% of them occurred a single time. The top ten hold around 13% of the sample.

This clonotype was observed many times. Which antigen it targets is not known. No base quality information exists; no much larger clone differs at one position. From its cysteine to its phenylalanine, the CDR3 spans 15 amino acids. The CDR3 DNA has 45 bases and is translated from base 1. Relative to germline, V is 3 bases shorter and J is 2 bases shorter, with 10 bases between their ends. All donors were healthy Caucasians. Three pairs of female monozygotic twins, all aged 18 to 29 years, were included in the twin cohort. The RNA used for TCR libraries was isolated from peripheral blood mononuclear cells. These same records also appear under a second study, on T cells expressing NK-cell markers. As described in the second report: In sorted CD3+CD56+NKG2C+, CD3+CD56+NKG2C- and CD3+CD56-NKG2C+ T-cell subsets from 7 or 8 donors, TCR beta-chain repertoires were profiled. Of the eight sequenced donors, seven were found to be HCMV-seropositive and one was found to be HCMV-seronegative. In several experiments an anti-gammadeltaTCR antibody was added to restrict sorting to alphabetaTCR-expressing T cells. For about 6 donors, the dominant CD3+CD56+NKG2C+ clonotypes were among the top 10 CD8+ clonotypes and accounted for roughly 1.0-8% of CD8+ T cells. Those dominant clonotypes were again the most abundant among CD3+CD56-NKG2C+ cells in a few donors, at about 28.3-65%. It remained unclear whether the expanded NKG2C-expressing T cell clones were specific for HCMV antigens. The study sequenced eight donors, all healthy volunteers chosen at random: three men and five women. HCMV serostatus was determined by detecting HCMV-specific IgG in serum with a commercial ELISA kit. For roughly six donors, bulk peripheral blood T-cell repertoires were additionally sequenced from unsorted PBMC. Reads were demultiplexed and grouped by UMI with MIGEC, and clonotypes were assembled and quantified with MiTCR. To remove erroneous sequences, TCR cDNA sequences were retained only when supported by two or more reads. The tcR package was used for downstream repertoire analysis, and clonotypes were matched across fractions by CDR3 nucleotide sequence plus V segment. VDJmatch was used to annotate antigen specificity against VDJdb, with one amino acid substitution in CDR3 permitted.

The chain uses TRBV12-3 or TRBV12-4 and TRBJ2-2; the D segment cannot be called with confidence. This clonotype originated in a woman under 30 in good health. Sequencing was done on a sample of PBMCs. The CDR3 region has the sequence CASSFRFGNTGELFF. The DNA reads as follows: TGTGCCAGCAGTTTTAGATTCGGTAACACCGGGGAGCTGTTTTTT.